The sequence of this TCR beta chain was determined in a study of blood T cell repertoires in COVID-19. About the research overall: The United States, Italy and Spain provided the acute and convalescent COVID-19 samples. The cDNA or gDNA used as material had been derived from T cells, B-cell-depleted T cells, or PBMCs.

Only in-frame clones appear in the TCRdb table, and some are missing; sequencing was by immunoSEQ multiplex PCR. This repertoire shows 180,000 or so clones, about four fifths found once; its top ten account for roughly 11%. This CDR3 is built from 16 residues. CDR1 is ENHRY, CDR2 SYGVKD, per germline. The V and J ends lost 4 bases and 1 base, in that order; junction bases with no gene match: 6. The sequencing sample was made of peripheral blood. The chain carries TRBV10-3 and TRBJ2-3, with 9 bases lining up with TRBD1. The TCR was taken from a woman in her 40s with COVID-19, enrolled during active disease. Here the CDR3 DNA reads TGTGCCATCAGTGGGGGACAGGGAGAGGGCACAGATACGCAGTATTTT. Residues: CAISGGQGEGTDTQYF.